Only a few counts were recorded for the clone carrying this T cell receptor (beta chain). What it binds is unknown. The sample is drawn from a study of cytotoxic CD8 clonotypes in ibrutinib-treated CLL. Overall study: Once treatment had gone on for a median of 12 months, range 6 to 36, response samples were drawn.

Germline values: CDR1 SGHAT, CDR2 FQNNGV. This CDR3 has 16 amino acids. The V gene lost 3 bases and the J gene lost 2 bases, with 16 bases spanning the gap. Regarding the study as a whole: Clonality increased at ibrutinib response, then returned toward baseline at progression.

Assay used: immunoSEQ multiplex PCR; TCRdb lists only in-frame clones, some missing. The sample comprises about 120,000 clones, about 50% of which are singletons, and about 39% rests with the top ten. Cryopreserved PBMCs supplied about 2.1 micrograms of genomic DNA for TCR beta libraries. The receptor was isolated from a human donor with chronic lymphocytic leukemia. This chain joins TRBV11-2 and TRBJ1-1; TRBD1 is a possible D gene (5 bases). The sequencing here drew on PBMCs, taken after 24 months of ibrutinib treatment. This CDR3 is CASSLARIGTNTEAFF. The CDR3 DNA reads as TGTGCCAGCAGCTTGGCCCGGATCGGGACCAACACTGAAGCTTTCTTT.